The 5 T cell receptor beta chains below all came from one sample that was sequenced in a study of blood T cell repertoires in COVID-19. Assay: immunoSEQ multiplex PCR; the TCRdb copy retains only in-frame clones and omits some. The table has around 50,000 clones, 82% seen once. The sequenced material came from peripheral blood. The receptors originated from a man older than 75 with COVID-19, enrolled during active disease.

This rearrangement joins TRBV19 to TRBJ1-5, with D perhaps matching TRBD1 (5 bases). Per the germline V gene, CDR1 is LNHDA and CDR2 is SQIVND (reference sequence). V was cut by 8 bases and J by 1 base, with 18 bases left in between. The CDR3 contains 16 residues. CDR3 in DNA: TGTGCCAGTTCCGGTCGGGGGGGTCGCAGCAATCAGCCCCAGCATTTT. Encoded protein: CASSGRGGRSNQPQHF.

This clone was observed a handful of times. The chain joins TRBV5-1 to TRBJ2-3, with D possibly being TRBD1 (6 bases). This CDR3 spans 14 amino acids. The germline V and J ends were trimmed by 4 bases and 6 bases, with 15 bases remaining between them. CDR1 is SGHRS, CDR2 YFSETQ, per germline. The DNA of the CDR3 is TGCGCCAGCAGCCCCGGGACATTAGGCGATACGCAGTATTTT. This codes for CASSPGTLGDTQYF. Together with reference TRBV5-1 and TRBJ2-3, the CDR3 gives the full variable domain: KAGVTQTPRYLIKTRGQQVTLSCSPISGHRSVSWYQQTPGQGLQFLFEYFSETQRNKGNFPGRFSGRQFSNSRSEMNVSTLELGDSALYLCASSPGTLGDTQYFGPGTRLTVL.

This clone came up once. This chain joins TRBV4-3 and TRBJ2-7; TRBD2 is a possible D gene (5 bases). Germline lookup yields CDR1 LGHNA and CDR2 YSLEER. V was pared by 3 bases and J by 3 bases, with 9 bases between. The CDR3 loop spans 13 amino acids. CDR3 coding DNA: TGCGCCAGCAGCCACCGCGAGGGCTACGAGCAGTACTTC. Translating gives CASSHREGYEQYF.

The chain joins TRBV6-4 to TRBJ1-3; 7 positions agree with TRBD1. Per germline, CDR1 MRHNA and CDR2 SNTAGT. This CDR3 has 14 residues. The trim removed 6 bases at V and 2 bases at J, leaving 4 bases unmatched. In nucleotides, the CDR3 is TGTGCCAGCAGGGCGGACAGGACTGGAAACACCATATATTTT. It encodes CASRADRTGNTIYF.

This chain connects TRBV7-9 to TRBJ1-2; a possible D gene is TRBD1 (5 bases). CDR3 length equals 12 residues. Trimming removed 2 bases from V and 6 bases from J, with 7 bases in between. CDR1 and CDR2 from the germline V gene are SEHNR and FQNEAQ (reference sequence). The CDR3 nucleotides read TGTGCCAGCAGCTTATCGGGGGATGGCTACACCTTC. Its translation: CASSLSGDGYTF.